This TCR beta chain comes out of a study of beta chain features in type 1 diabetes. Study conclusions and caveats: For TCRB rearrangement, an influence of HLA type remained unresolved here. Cells expressing TCR highly could be over-represented by cDNA sequencing. More deletions and fewer insertions at VDJ junctions were found in patients with type 1 diabetes.

Germline CDR1 SGHTA, CDR2 FQGNSA. The CDR3 extends over 17 amino acids. Between the trimmed V and J ends, which lost 5 bases and 0 bases, there was a span of 14 bases. The isolated RNA, all of it, was reverse transcribed, so expressed TCRB transcripts were what got sequenced. Method: immunoSEQ multiplex PCR; TCRdb's copy keeps in-frame clones and lacks some. The sample lists about half a million clones; 30% were seen once. This clone was observed a handful of times. Its antigen is currently unknown. Sequencing used naive CD4+ T cells from blood. The chain combines TRBV7-2 with TRBJ2-6, with D maybe TRBD1 (5 bases). This clonotype was sampled from a man between 18 and 29 years old in good health. The CDR3 loop is CASSPRQGRSGANVLTF. The CDR3 bases are TGTGCCAGCAGCCCCCGGCAGGGCCGCTCTGGGGCCAACGTCCTGACTTTC.